The TCR beta chain under discussion was sequenced for a study of T-cell reconstitution after alpha-beta-depleted transplantation in children. Study-wide findings and caveats: Certain patients had high TCRbeta diversity at day 60, and it came from recipient T cells and thymic progenitors that survived. Expanded graft clones, several hundred of them, were reportedly the source of alpha-beta T cells about two months after transplant. At the one-year point after transplant, T-cell counts and TCRbeta diversity were found to come mostly from T cells that had been newly produced.

This clonotype has at least ten counts. The antigen is unknown. As it was prepared, the TCRbeta library received unique molecular identifiers. Each CDR3 protein gets one entry after TCRdb re-called the PCR reads with MiXCR. Found here are 250,000 to 300,000 distinct CDR3 sequences, just over 7.5% of them singletons; the top ten hold about 9.3%. Trimming removed 6 bases at V and 3 bases at J, with 18 bases between. The germline V gene has CDR1 MNHEY and CDR2 SMNVEV (reference sequence). The CDR3 loop spans 15 amino acids. The sequencing used peripheral blood, collected 360 days after TCRalphabeta/CD19-depleted stem cell transplant. The chain has TRBV27 and TRBJ2-7; either TRBD1 or TRBD2 may fit D (5 bases each). This clonotype was obtained from a female patient aged 2-15 years who had a stem cell transplant for Fanconi anemia, so the T cells may come from the graft donor. As DNA, the CDR3 is TGTGCCAGCAGCTTTCAGGGAGTAGGGCTCTACGAGCAGTACTTC. It translates to CASSFQGVGLYEQYF.